Below, 28 T cell receptor beta chains from the same sample are listed, as sequenced in a study of blood T cells in healthy people across ages. The use of a sample-barcoded 5' primer and a J-beta primer mix characterized a second PCR of about 7 to 12 cycles. TCRdb itself ran the 5' RACE reads through MiXCR, one entry per CDR3 protein. The table has hundreds of thousands of distinct CDR3 sequences, under 80% seen once. Input material: blood. The receptors here all came from a man aged 25 to 40 in good health.

The gene calls are TRBV2 and TRBJ2-1; 7 bases are a match to TRBD1. Germline-derived CDR1 and CDR2 are SNHLY and FYNNEI. With 8 bases clipped from V and 1 base from J, the junction kept 11 bases outside the gene matches. The CDR3 totals 16 residues. CDR3 amino acids: CASGDRQGSSYNEQFF. CDR3 sequence (DNA): TGTGCCAGCGGGGATAGACAGGGAAGTTCCTACAATGAGCAGTTCTTC.

This clonotype was counted ten times or more. V is TRBV29-1 and J is TRBJ2-2; D is perhaps TRBD2 (5 bases). Germline V lookup: CDR1 SQVTM, CDR2 ANQGSEA. V gave up 3 bases and J gave up 1 base, with 6 bases separating them. CDR3 length: 13 residues. CDR3 amino acids: CSVDRGNTGELFF. DNA of the CDR3: TGCAGCGTTGATCGGGGGAACACCGGGGAGCTGTTTTTT.

This chain links TRBV5-6 with TRBJ2-3; D possibly corresponds to TRBD2 (6 bases). The CDR3 spans 13 residues. Germline CDR1 is SGHDT and CDR2 is YYEEEE. Trimming left V 4 bases short and J 4 bases short, with 10 bases between. The CDR3 DNA reads TGTGCCAGCAGCGTAGCGGTTGCAGATACGCAGTATTTT. Protein: CASSVAVADTQYF.

The chain is built from TRBV21-1 and TRBJ2-3. TRBV21-1 is reported as a pseudogene. The length of the CDR3 is 12 residues. This CDR3 is CASPDGSDTQYF. The CDR3 bases are TGTGCCAGCCCTGATGGTTCGGATACGCAGTATTTT.

The genes are TRBV30 and TRBJ2-5; D may be TRBD2 (5 bases). V dropped 5 bases and J dropped 5 bases, with 12 bases sitting between them. Germline V gene lookup returns CDR1 GTSNPN and CDR2 SVGIG (reference sequence). This CDR3 is built from 12 residues. The CDR3 sequence is CAWGSSGETQYF. CDR3 DNA sequence: TGTGCCTGGGGTTCCTCGGGGGAGACCCAGTACTTC. The whole variable domain, filled in from reference TRBV30 and TRBJ2-5, reads SQTIHQWPATLVQPVGSPLSLECTVEGTSNPNLYWYRQAAGRGLQLLFYSVGIGQISSEVPQNLSASRPQDRQFILSSKKLLLSDSGFYLCAWGSSGETQYFGPGTRLLVL.

This clonotype was counted a few times. The V and J genes are TRBV4-2 and TRBJ2-7; 11 positions match TRBD2. Germline V lookup: CDR1 LGHNA, CDR2 YNFKEQ. J lost 2 bases, V lost 3 bases, and 3 bases had no gene match. The CDR3 consists of 15 residues. The CDR3 protein is CASSHLAGGPYEQYF. CDR3 bases: TGTGCCAGCAGCCACCTAGCGGGGGGCCCCTACGAGCAGTACTTC.

V gene TRBV5-1 combines with J gene TRBJ2-1; D tentatively fits TRBD1 or TRBD2 (5 bases each). In germline, CDR1 is SGHRS, CDR2 YFSETQ. The CDR3 extends over 14 amino acids. The ends were cut back, 4 bases at V and 6 bases at J, with 14 bases in the middle. The CDR3 nucleotides are TGCGCCAGCAGCGGGGGACCGCGTGCCAATGAGCAGTTCTTC. Protein sequence: CASSGGPRANEQFF.

This clonotype was recorded only once. The chain employs TRBV27 and TRBJ1-6; TRBD1 is a possible D gene (6 bases). Germline lookup yields CDR1 MNHEY and CDR2 SMNVEV (reference sequence). The V end was cut by 5 bases, the J end by 6 bases, with 17 bases between. This CDR3 spans 16 amino acids. The CDR3 region has the DNA TGTGCCAGCAGTCCCGTCGGGGGCCCCATTAATTCACCCCTCCACTTT. Protein product: CASSPVGGPINSPLHF.

This clonotype was counted between two and nine times. The rearrangement links TRBV12-3 or TRBV12-4 to TRBJ1-1; 9 nucleotides agree with TRBD1. Trimming removed 6 bases from V and 7 bases from J; junction bases left unmatched: 3. The CDR3 runs 12 residues. For the CDR3, the DNA is TGTGCCAGCAGAGACAGGGGGGTTGAAGCTTTCTTT. Protein sequence: CASRDRGVEAFF.

At least ten counts were recorded for this clonotype. The rearrangement uses TRBV20-1 and TRBJ2-7, with D perhaps matching TRBD2 (5 bases). This CDR3 has 14 amino acids. V dropped 4 bases and J dropped 0 bases, with 13 bases sitting between them. Germline lookup yields CDR1 DFQATT and CDR2 SNEGSKA (reference sequence). The CDR3 loop reads CSAKTGLSSYEQYF. CDR3 coding DNA: TGCAGTGCTAAGACGGGGTTAAGCTCCTACGAGCAGTACTTC.

This chain links TRBV6-1 with TRBJ2-7; D not certain. The CDR3 spans 12 residues. Germline CDR1 and CDR2: MNHNS and SASEGT. The V end lost 10 bases, the J end lost 5 bases, and 15 bases lay between the germline ends. The CDR3 DNA reads as TGTGCCACCACTGACGCCTCGAACGAGCAGTACTTC. Its translation is CATTDASNEQYF.

The sample holds a few counts of this clonotype. The chain uses TRBV12-3 or TRBV12-4 and TRBJ2-5; D unclear. V was clipped by 3 bases and J by 5 bases, with 10 bases between them. This CDR3 has 13 residues. This chain's CDR3 is CASSFRVRETQYF. As DNA, the CDR3 is TGTGCCAGCAGTTTCCGGGTCCGGGAGACCCAGTACTTC.

The chain has TRBV7-2 and TRBJ2-3; 13 nucleotides agree with TRBD2. The CDR3 totals 15 residues. The germline gives CDR1 SGHTA, CDR2 FQGNSA. The V gene end was trimmed by 5 bases and the J gene end by 5 bases; junction bases not matched to a gene: 4. This CDR3 is CASSPRLAGGDTQYF. CDR3 bases: TGTGCCAGCAGCCCCCGACTAGCGGGGGGAGATACGCAGTATTTT.

V usage is TRBV10-3 and J usage is TRBJ2-4; 9 positions match TRBD1. The DNA matches TRBJ2-7 better at its end, which makes the J call doubtful. This CDR3 comprises 13 residues. CDR1 and CDR2 from the germline V gene are ENHRY and SYGVKD. The CDR3 coding sequence is TGTGCCACCGGACAGGGGATTTTGGACGAGCAGTACTTC. Encoded protein: CATGQGILDEQYF.

This clonotype was detected only a few times. V and J are TRBV18 and TRBJ2-3; no definite D call. With 5 bases removed from V and 2 bases from J, the gap between germline ends came to 11 bases. The CDR3 covers 14 residues. Germline CDR1 and CDR2: KGHSH and LQKENI. CDR3 nucleotides: TGTGCCAGCTCAAACTCGGCGGACACAGATACGCAGTATTTT. It yields the protein CASSNSADTDTQYF.

This clonotype is a singleton in its sample. This chain joins TRBV28 and TRBJ2-3; 9 positions agree with TRBD2. Trimming cost V 3 bases and J 5 bases; bases outside gene matches: 3. The CDR3 consists of 14 residues. CDR1 is MDHEN, CDR2 SYDVKM, per germline. This CDR3 is CASSFAGGRDTQYF. CDR3 nucleotides: TGTGCCAGCAGTTTCGCGGGGGGGAGAGATACGCAGTATTTT.

This clonotype was recorded many times. This chain uses TRBV28 with TRBJ2-2, with D perhaps matching TRBD1 (5 bases). The germline V gene encodes CDR1 MDHEN and CDR2 SYDVKM. V was cut by 6 bases and J by 4 bases, with 9 bases left in between. The CDR3 runs 13 residues. CDR3: CASRTDTTGELFF. The CDR3 region has the DNA TGTGCCAGCAGGACAGACACCACCGGGGAGCTGTTTTTT.

The chain couples TRBV20-1 to TRBJ2-5, with D unresolved. The CDR3 consists of 11 residues. In germline, CDR1 is DFQATT, CDR2 SNEGSKA (reference sequence). Trimming took off 2 bases at V and 5 bases at J, with 6 bases between the two ends. The CDR3 DNA is TGCAGTGCTAGATCTTCTGAGACCCAGTACTTC. This codes for CSARSSETQYF.

The J gene is TRBJ1-2, the V gene TRBV7-9; D is unclear. This CDR3 has 15 amino acids. The germline V gene has CDR1 SEHNR and CDR2 FQNEAQ (reference sequence). V shed 5 bases and J shed 4 bases, with 17 bases lying between them. CDR3 sequence (DNA): TGTGCCAGCAGCCTCTCTGATGGGGTGCGCTATGGCTACACCTTC. Its protein product is CASSLSDGVRYGYTF.

The V gene is TRBV7-9, the J gene TRBJ2-7; D is ambiguous. The DNA matches TRBJ2-5 better at its end, which makes the J call doubtful. Per germline, CDR1 SEHNR and CDR2 FQNEAQ (reference sequence). The CDR3 runs 15 residues. The CDR3 DNA follows: TGTGCCAGCAGCTTAGCTCGCTTCGGTGGAGAGACCCAGTACTTC. Protein product: CASSLARFGGETQYF.

The chain uses TRBV7-6 and TRBJ2-7; D may be TRBD1 (7 bases). The CDR3 is 16 residues long. CDR1 and CDR2 from the germline V gene are SGHVS and FNYEAQ. The V gene lost 1 base and the J gene lost 2 bases, with 15 bases spanning the gap. The CDR3 sequence is CASSLGLGDSTYEQYF. The CDR3 coding sequence is TGTGCCAGCAGCTTAGGACTAGGGGACAGTACCTACGAGCAGTACTTC.

This rearrangement joins TRBV10-3 to TRBJ2-5; no clear D. The CDR3 has 16 residues. Germline-derived CDR1 and CDR2 are ENHRY and SYGVKD. Trimming took 0 bases from V and 1 from J, leaving 12 bases between them. CDR3 sequence reads: CAISESNKAGQETQYF. CDR3 nucleotides: TGTGCCATCAGTGAGTCGAATAAGGCTGGCCAAGAGACCCAGTACTTC.

This chain uses TRBV7-3 with TRBJ2-1; possibly TRBD1 for D (6 bases). The germline CDR1 and CDR2 sequences are SGHTA and FQGTGA. The CDR3 spans 13 residues. The V and J ends lost 4 bases and 7 bases respectively, with 11 bases between them. Here the CDR3 DNA reads TGTGCCAGCAGCTCGTTACAGGGTAATGAGCAGTTCTTC. Protein: CASSSLQGNEQFF. The full variable domain, in which reference TRBV7-3 and TRBJ2-1 provide the parts outside the CDR3, is GAGVSQTPSNKVTEKGKYVELRCDPISGHTALYWYRQSLGQGPEFLIYFQGTGAADDSGLPNDRFFAVRPEGSVSTLKIQRTERGDSAVYLCASSSLQGNEQFFGPGTRLTVL.

The rearrangement links TRBV6-2 or TRBV6-3 to TRBJ1-2; a weak D match, TRBD1 (5 bases). The CDR3 contains 17 residues. V lost 0 bases to trimming and J lost 2 bases, with 16 bases between them. Per germline, CDR1 MNHEY and CDR2 SVGEGT. CDR3 sequence (DNA): TGTGCCAGCAGTTACTCGATGACAGAAGTCTTCAACTATGGCTACACCTTC. This translates into CASSYSMTEVFNYGYTF.

A single count supports this clonotype. A much larger clone differs by one base, so this may be a read error. The V and J genes are TRBV27 and TRBJ2-4, with a possible D match to TRBD2 (5 bases). The V end was cut by 4 bases, the J end by 13 bases, with 11 bases between. This CDR3 is 11 amino acids long. Looked up from germline, CDR1 is MNHEY and CDR2 is SMNVEV (reference sequence). CDR3 in amino acids: CASSSRGKQYF. CDR3 nucleotide sequence: TGTGCCAGCAGTTCCCGGGGAAAGCAGTACTTC.

The rearrangement links TRBV2 to TRBJ1-2; D ambiguous. This CDR3 has 11 residues. Trimming cost V 7 bases and J 4 bases, with 7 bases left between them. Germline loops: CDR1 SNHLY, CDR2 FYNNEI. The CDR3 bases are TGTGCCAGCACTCACAGCTATGGCTACACCTTC. Translation gives CASTHSYGYTF.

This clonotype was counted between two and nine times. CDR3 nucleotide sequence: TGCAGCGTTGCTCCTAGCGGGAGCACAGATACGCAGTATTTT. Residues: CSVAPSGSTDTQYF. The gene calls are TRBV29-1 and TRBJ2-3; 8 nucleotides match TRBD2. The CDR3 consists of 14 residues. CDR1 SQVTM and CDR2 ANQGSEA come from the germline V gene. Trimming cost V 4 bases and J 0 bases; bases outside gene matches: 3.

This clonotype was observed a handful of times. The V gene is TRBV9, the J gene TRBJ2-1; perhaps TRBD2 as D (7 bases). This CDR3 comprises 17 residues. V lost 2 bases, J lost 4 bases, and 19 bases lay in between. Per germline, CDR1 SGDLS and CDR2 YYNGEE. The CDR3: CASSVPGGGGYYNEQFF. The CDR3 DNA reads as TGTGCCAGCAGCGTCCCCGGGGGCGGGGGATATTACAATGAGCAGTTCTTC.